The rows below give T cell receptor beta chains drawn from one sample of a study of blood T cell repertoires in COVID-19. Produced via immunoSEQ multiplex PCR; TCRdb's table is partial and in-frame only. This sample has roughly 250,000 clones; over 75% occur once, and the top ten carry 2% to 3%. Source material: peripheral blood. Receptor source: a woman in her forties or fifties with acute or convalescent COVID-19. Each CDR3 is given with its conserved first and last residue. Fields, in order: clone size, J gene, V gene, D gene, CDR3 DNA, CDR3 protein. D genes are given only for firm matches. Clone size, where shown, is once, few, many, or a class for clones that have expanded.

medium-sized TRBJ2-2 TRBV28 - TGTGCCAGCAGTTTAAGGGACACGATTAACACCGGGGAGCTGTTTTTT CASSLRDTINTGELFF
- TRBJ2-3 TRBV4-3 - TGCGCCAGCAGCCAAGAACGCGGTTGGGTGGATGCAGATACGCAGTATTTT CASSQERGWVDADTQYF
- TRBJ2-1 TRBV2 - TGTGCCAGCAAGAAAGAAACTAGCTGGGATGAGCAGTTCTTC CASKKETSWDEQFF
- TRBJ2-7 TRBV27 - TGTGCCAGCAGGCGCCATCTAGCCCCACGTCTCTCCGAGCAGTACTTC CASRRHLAPRLSEQYF
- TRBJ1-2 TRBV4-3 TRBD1 TGCGCCAGCAGCCCCCAGACAGGGGATGGCTACACCTTC CASSPQTGDGYTF
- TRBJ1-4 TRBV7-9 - TGTGCCAGCAGCGGGGAGGGAACTAATGAAAAACTGTTTTTT CASSGEGTNEKLFF
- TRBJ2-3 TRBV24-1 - TGTGCCACCAGTGATTTCAGGGGTGAAGATACGCAGTATTTT CATSDFRGEDTQYF
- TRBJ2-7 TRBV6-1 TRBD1 TGTGCCAGCAGTGGACCTACTCCGACAGGGGACAACGAGCAGTACTTC CASSGPTPTGDNEQYF
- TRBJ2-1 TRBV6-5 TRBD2 TGTGCCAGCAGTTACTCCAGGACTAGCGGGAGTGAGCAGTTCTTC CASSYSRTSGSEQFF
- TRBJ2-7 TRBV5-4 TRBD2 TGTGCCAGCAGCTTGGGGGCAGCGGGAGGTTACGAGCAGTACTTC CASSLGAAGGYEQYF
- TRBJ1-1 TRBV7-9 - TGTGCCAGCAGCCCCGATATTAGGGGAGGGACTGAAGCTTTCTTT CASSPDIRGGTEAFF
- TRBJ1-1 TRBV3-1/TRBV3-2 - TGTGCCAGCAGCCAAGAGCGGGGGCAGAGGGCTTTCTTT CASSQERGQRAFF
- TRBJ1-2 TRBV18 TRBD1 TGTGCCAGCTCACCGACAGGGGGCGAGGTTGGCTACACCTTC CASSPTGGEVGYTF
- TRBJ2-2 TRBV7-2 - TGTGCCAGCAGCCCAAGAGGATGGGGGGGGCTCGCCGGGGAGCTGTTTTTT CASSPRGWGGLAGELFF
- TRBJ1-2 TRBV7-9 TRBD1 TGTGCCAGCAGCATTACACAGGGGAAAGCAGGCTACACCTTC CASSITQGKAGYTF
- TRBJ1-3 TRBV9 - TGTGCCAGCAGCACCCTTGGTCGGGAGGGGACCTCTGGAAACACCATATATTTT CASSTLGREGTSGNTIYF
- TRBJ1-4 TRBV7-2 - TGTGCCAGCAGCTTAGTCCCCTCCGGGGGTAGGGAAAAACTGTTTTTT CASSLVPSGGREKLFF
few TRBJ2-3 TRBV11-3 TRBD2 TGTGCCAGCTCGGCGGGAGGGCCGCGGGATACGCAGTATTTT CASSAGGPRDTQYF
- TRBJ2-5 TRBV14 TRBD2 TGTGCCAGCAGCCCTTGGACTAGCGGGAACCTCCTTGAGACCCAGTACTTC CASSPWTSGNLLETQYF
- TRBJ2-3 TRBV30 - TGTGCCTGGGGCGGGAGCACAGATACGCAGTATTTT CAWGGSTDTQYF
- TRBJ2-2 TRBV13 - TGTGCCAGCAGCTTATCTGAGCTTCGGGGGACCGGGGAGCTGTTTTTT CASSLSELRGTGELFF
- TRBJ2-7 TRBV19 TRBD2 TGTGCCAGTAGTCCGACTAGCGGGTTTTCCTACGAGCAGTACTTC CASSPTSGFSYEQYF
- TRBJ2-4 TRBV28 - TGTGCCAGCAGTCTCCCGCCTACCAAAAACATTCAGTACTTC CASSLPPTKNIQYF
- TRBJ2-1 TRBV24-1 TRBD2 TGTGCCACCAGTGGACCAAAGCGGGGGCCCGGGATCAATGAGCAGTTCTTC CATSGPKRGPGINEQFF
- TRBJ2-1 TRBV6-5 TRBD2 TGTGCCAGCAGTCCACCGGGACTAGGGGACAATGAGCAGTTCTTC CASSPPGLGDNEQFF
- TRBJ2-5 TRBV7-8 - TGTGCCAGCAGTCAGGGTTCTACAACGGAGACCCAGTACTTC CASSQGSTTETQYF
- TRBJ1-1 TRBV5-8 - TGTGCCAGCACCGGCCAGGGTGAAGCTTTCTTT CASTGQGEAFF
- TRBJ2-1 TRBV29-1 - TGCAGCGTTGACGTTCAACTCGGGAATGAGCAGTTCTTC CSVDVQLGNEQFF
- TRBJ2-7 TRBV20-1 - TGCAGTGCTAGAGACAGCGACGAGCAGTACTTC CSARDSDEQYF